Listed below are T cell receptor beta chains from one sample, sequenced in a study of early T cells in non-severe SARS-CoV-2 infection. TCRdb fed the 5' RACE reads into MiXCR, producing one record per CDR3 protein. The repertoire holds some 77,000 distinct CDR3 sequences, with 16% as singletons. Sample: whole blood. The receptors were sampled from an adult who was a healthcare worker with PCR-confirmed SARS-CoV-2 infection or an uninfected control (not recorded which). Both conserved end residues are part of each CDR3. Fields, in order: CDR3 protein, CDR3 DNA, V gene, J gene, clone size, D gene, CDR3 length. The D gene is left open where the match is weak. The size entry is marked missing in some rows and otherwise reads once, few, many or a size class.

CDR3: CASSLASGWTDTQYF; DNA: TGTGCCAGCAGCTTAGCTAGCGGTTGGACAGATACGCAGTATTTT; V: TRBV11-2; J: TRBJ2-3; size: few; D: TRBD2; length: 15
CDR3: CASSWGKPYEQYF; DNA: TGTGCCAGCAGCTGGGGTAAACCCTACGAGCAGTACTTC; V: TRBV7-2; J: TRBJ2-7; size: -; D: -; length: 13
CDR3: CASSLGTKDLGELFF; DNA: TGCGCCAGCAGCTTGGGGACTAAGGATCTCGGGGAGCTGTTTTTT; V: TRBV5-1; J: TRBJ2-2; size: few; D: -; length: 15
CDR3: CASSPWELELSSYNEQFF; DNA: TGTGCCAGCAGCCCCTGGGAGTTAGAACTGAGCTCCTACAATGAGCAGTTCTTC; V: TRBV7-6; J: TRBJ2-1; size: few; D: -; length: 18
CDR3: CASSTTYRGGEPNTEAFF; DNA: TGTGCCAGCAGCACCACCTACAGGGGAGGGGAACCGAACACTGAAGCTTTCTTT; V: TRBV21-1; J: TRBJ1-1; size: few; D: -; length: 18
CDR3: CSARDRTEWGYEQYF; DNA: TGCAGTGCTAGAGATCGAACCGAATGGGGCTACGAGCAGTACTTC; V: TRBV20-1; J: TRBJ2-7; size: -; D: -; length: 15
CDR3: CASSFASSGGTDTQYF; DNA: TGTGCCAGCAGTTTTGCCTCTAGCGGCGGCACAGATACGCAGTATTTT; V: TRBV27; J: TRBJ2-3; size: -; D: TRBD2; length: 16
CDR3: CASSSLPGGDRYF; DNA: TGTGCCAGCAGCTCCCTCCCCGGGGGGGACCGGTACTTC; V: TRBV7-3; J: TRBJ2-7; size: -; D: TRBD2; length: 13
CDR3: CASSLDRGEGREQYF; DNA: TGTGCCAGCAGCTTAGACCGGGGGGAAGGCCGCGAGCAGTACTTC; V: TRBV11-3; J: TRBJ2-7; size: -; D: TRBD2; length: 15
CDR3: CATSDLPMTSVGNEQFF; DNA: TGTGCCACCAGTGATTTGCCGATGACTAGCGTCGGCAATGAGCAGTTCTTC; V: TRBV24-1; J: TRBJ2-1; size: few; D: TRBD2; length: 17
CDR3: CSAHRGLTEAFF; DNA: TGCAGCGCACACAGGGGGCTAACTGAAGCTTTCTTT; V: TRBV29-1; J: TRBJ1-1; size: few; D: TRBD1; length: 12
CDR3: CATSSQTSAKNIQYF; DNA: TGTGCCACCAGCAGCCAGACTAGCGCCAAAAACATTCAGTACTTC; V: TRBV15; J: TRBJ2-4; size: -; D: TRBD2; length: 15
CDR3: CASSFSRGGQFF; DNA: TGTGCCAGCAGTTTTTCCCGCGGTGGGCAGTTCTTC; V: TRBV6-5; J: TRBJ2-1; size: -; D: -; length: 12
CDR3: CASALGQGGTGELFF; DNA: TGTGCCAGCGCACTAGGACAGGGAGGCACCGGGGAGCTGTTTTTT; V: TRBV7-6; J: TRBJ2-2; size: -; D: TRBD1; length: 15
CDR3: CASSIQEMNTEAFF; DNA: TGTGCCAGCAGCATACAGGAGATGAACACTGAAGCTTTCTTT; V: TRBV11-3; J: TRBJ1-1; size: few; D: -; length: 14
CDR3: CASNPPGTGIHEQYF; DNA: TGTGCCAGCAACCCTCCCGGGACAGGGATCCACGAGCAGTACTTC; V: TRBV2; J: TRBJ2-7; size: -; D: TRBD1; length: 15
CDR3: CASSQDTGIRGELFF; DNA: TGCGCCAGCAGCCAAGATACAGGGATTCGCGGGGAGCTGTTTTTT; V: TRBV4-1; J: TRBJ2-2; size: -; D: -; length: 15
CDR3: CASSQDLGQYNQPQHF; DNA: TGCGCCAGCAGCCAAGATTTGGGGCAGTACAATCAGCCCCAGCATTTT; V: TRBV4-1; J: TRBJ1-5; size: -; D: -; length: 16
CDR3: CASSPLTVMNTEAFF; DNA: TGTGCCAGCAGTCCCCTCACGGTCATGAACACTGAAGCTTTCTTT; V: TRBV6-1; J: TRBJ1-1; size: -; D: -; length: 15
CDR3: CSANSGDYEQYF; DNA: TGCAGTGCGAATAGCGGCGACTACGAGCAGTACTTC; V: TRBV20-1; J: TRBJ2-7; size: -; D: -; length: 12
CDR3: CASSPGQGKFAEAFF; DNA: TGTGCCAGCTCACCGGGACAGGGAAAATTCGCTGAAGCTTTCTTT; V: TRBV18; J: TRBJ1-1; size: many; D: TRBD1; length: 15
CDR3: CASSPGVSFYTDTQYF; DNA: TGTGCCAGCAGCCCCGGAGTTAGCTTCTACACAGATACGCAGTATTTT; V: TRBV11-2; J: TRBJ2-3; size: -; D: -; length: 16
CDR3: CSASGTPSYEQYF; DNA: TGCAGTGCGTCCGGGACGCCGAGCTACGAGCAGTACTTC; V: TRBV20-1; J: TRBJ2-7; size: many; D: -; length: 13
CDR3: CAITVLAIAYF; DNA: TGTGCCATTACAGTTCTAGCGATAGCCTACTTC; V: TRBV2; J: TRBJ2-7; size: once; D: -; length: 11
CDR3: CSARAGEDNSPLHF; DNA: TGCAGTGCTAGGGCCGGGGAAGATAATTCACCCCTCCACTTT; V: TRBV20-1; J: TRBJ1-6; size: -; D: -; length: 14
CDR3: CASSFRRGSYEQYF; DNA: TGTGCCAGCAGTTTCCGGCGGGGCTCCTACGAGCAGTACTTC; V: TRBV27; J: TRBJ2-7; size: -; D: -; length: 14
CDR3: CASSRDPRTQPQHF; DNA: TGTGCCAGCAGTAGGGACCCCCGCACTCAGCCCCAGCATTTT; V: TRBV11-2; J: TRBJ1-5; size: few; D: -; length: 14
CDR3: CASSYIGGRTDTQYF; DNA: TGTGCCAGCAGTTACATCGGGGGCCGCACAGATACGCAGTATTTT; V: TRBV6-5; J: TRBJ2-3; size: few; D: -; length: 15
CDR3: CASSITGRGDEQYF; DNA: TGTGCCAGCAGTATAACAGGACGTGGGGACGAGCAGTACTTC; V: TRBV12-3/TRBV12-4; J: TRBJ2-7; size: -; D: -; length: 14
CDR3: CATSDSTGQGAGGELFF; DNA: TGTGCCACCAGTGATTCGACGGGACAGGGGGCCGGCGGGGAGCTGTTTTTT; V: TRBV24-1; J: TRBJ2-2; size: -; D: TRBD1; length: 17
CDR3: CASSPIGATNEKLFF; DNA: TGTGCCAGCAGCCCGATTGGGGCAACTAATGAAAAACTGTTTTTT; V: TRBV3-1; J: TRBJ1-4; size: few; D: -; length: 15
CDR3: CAWSWAGTRKKLFF; DNA: TGTGCCTGGAGTTGGGCCGGGACAAGAAAAAAACTGTTTTTT; V: TRBV30; J: TRBJ1-4; size: few; D: -; length: 14
CDR3: CASSAAGGLGEKLFF; DNA: TGTGCCAGCAGCGCCGCCGGGGGGCTGGGTGAAAAACTGTTTTTT; V: TRBV7-9; J: TRBJ1-4; size: few; D: -; length: 15
CDR3: CSTHSGLGGANVLTF; DNA: TGCAGTACCCACTCAGGGTTGGGTGGGGCCAACGTCCTGACTTTC; V: TRBV20-1; J: TRBJ2-6; size: few; D: -; length: 15
CDR3: CASSFVRREKETQYF; DNA: TGTGCCAGCAGCTTTGTGCGGAGGGAAAAAGAGACCCAGTACTTC; V: TRBV11-2; J: TRBJ2-5; size: few; D: -; length: 15
CDR3: CSVEDNGGEAFF; DNA: TGCAGCGTTGAAGATAATGGCGGGGAAGCTTTCTTT; V: TRBV29-1; J: TRBJ1-1; size: -; D: -; length: 12
CDR3: CASSIGAANNEQFF; DNA: TGTGCCAGTAGTATAGGGGCAGCCAACAATGAGCAGTTCTTC; V: TRBV19; J: TRBJ2-1; size: -; D: -; length: 14
CDR3: CASSLDTGTSNEQFF; DNA: TGCGCCAGCAGCTTGGACACCGGGACTAGCAATGAGCAGTTCTTC; V: TRBV5-1; J: TRBJ2-1; size: -; D: TRBD2; length: 15
CDR3: CASSLIGNEQFF; DNA: TGTGCCAGCAGCTTGATTGGCAATGAGCAGTTCTTC; V: TRBV7-6; J: TRBJ2-1; size: once; D: -; length: 12
CDR3: CASSPGTGRNEQYF; DNA: TGTGCCAGCAGCCCCGGGACAGGGAGAAACGAGCAGTACTTC; V: TRBV9; J: TRBJ2-7; size: few; D: TRBD1; length: 14
CDR3: CASSLYSGNTIYF; DNA: TGCGCCAGCAGCCTCTACTCTGGAAACACCATATATTTT; V: TRBV4-1; J: TRBJ1-3; size: -; D: -; length: 13
CDR3: CASSRGLAYGELFF; DNA: TGTGCCAGCAGCCGCGGACTAGCTTACGGGGAGCTGTTTTTT; V: TRBV6-2/TRBV6-3; J: TRBJ2-2; size: -; D: TRBD2; length: 14
CDR3: CASISTSGGSTDTQYF; DNA: TGTGCCAGCATTTCTACTAGCGGGGGAAGCACAGATACGCAGTATTTT; V: TRBV2; J: TRBJ2-3; size: -; D: TRBD2; length: 16
CDR3: CASSESGNTIYF; DNA: TGTGCCAGCAGTGAGTCTGGAAACACCATATATTTT; V: TRBV6-1; J: TRBJ1-3; size: few; D: -; length: 12
CDR3: CASSRGQVYGYTF; DNA: TGTGCCAGCAGCCGGGGACAGGTCTATGGCTACACCTTC; V: TRBV7-2; J: TRBJ1-2; size: -; D: TRBD1; length: 13
CDR3: CASSPAGTFSYEQYF; DNA: TGTGCCAGCAGCCCTGCCGGGACTTTCTCCTACGAGCAGTACTTC; V: TRBV7-9; J: TRBJ2-7; size: -; D: -; length: 15
CDR3: CASSLKDREGTEAFF; DNA: TGTGCCAGCAGCTTAAAAGACAGGGAGGGCACTGAAGCTTTCTTT; V: TRBV7-9; J: TRBJ1-1; size: few; D: TRBD1; length: 15